Listed here is a single T cell receptor (beta chain). This CDR3 has 15 residues. Trimming removed 7 bases from V and 6 bases from J, with 18 bases in between. Germline CDR1 is LNHDA and CDR2 is SQIVND (reference sequence). The data originate from a study of blood T cell repertoires in COVID-19. Turning to the study itself: Sample material is recorded as cDNA or gDNA derived from T cells, B-cell-depleted T cells, or PBMCs.

Using immunoSEQ multiplex PCR, the repertoire was profiled, and TCRdb retains in-frame clones only, with some absent. In the table there are about 50,000 clones, around 79% of which are singletons. The chain couples TRBV19 to TRBJ1-4, with D tentatively TRBD1 (6 bases). This clonotype was sampled from a man aged 65 to 79 with active or convalescent COVID-19. Sequenced material: peripheral blood. The CDR3, as DNA: TGTGCCAGTAAAAGCCAACAGGGTTCCCATGAAAAACTGTTTTTT. Protein: CASKSQQGSHEKLFF. The full variable domain, rest sourced from reference TRBV19 and TRBJ1-4, is DGGITQSPKYLFRKEGQNVTLSCEQNLNHDAMYWYRQDPGQGLRLIYYSQIVNDFQKGDIAEGYSVSREKKESFPLTVTSAQKNPTAFYLCASKSQQGSHEKLFFGSGTQLSVL.